This entry lists 25 T cell receptor beta chains sequenced from one sample in a study of blood T cell repertoires in COVID-19. The data were produced by immunoSEQ multiplex PCR, yet TCRdb's version contains in-frame clones alone and is incomplete. This sample carries some 150,000 clones, around 82% of them seen once, and the ten largest clones take 3.6%. The source material was PBMCs or T cells enriched from blood (not recorded which). The source of these receptors is a woman in her 50s in a cohort exposed to, infected with or recovered from COVID-19 (not recorded which).

The chain uses TRBV29-1 and TRBJ2-7, with 7 bases lining up with TRBD1. The V gene end was trimmed by 7 bases and the J gene end by 5 bases; junction bases not matched to a gene: 17. In germline, CDR1 is SQVTM, CDR2 ANQGSEA. The CDR3 length is 15 residues. CDR3 nucleotides: TGCAGCGCCGGACAGCGCGACAGGGACCTGAACGAGCAGTACTTC. Amino acid sequence: CSAGQRDRDLNEQYF.

The chain couples TRBV5-4 to TRBJ2-6; TRBD2 matches 8 bases. V was clipped by 5 bases and J by 4 bases; unmatched bases: 8. The CDR3 is made up of 16 amino acids. Per germline, CDR1 SGHNT and CDR2 YYREEE (reference sequence). CDR3 sequence (DNA): TGTGCCAGCAGGGAGGGGACTAGACTCGGGGCCAACGTCCTGACTTTC. Its protein product is CASREGTRLGANVLTF.

The chain links TRBV21-1 to TRBJ1-2; the table's D call of TRBD1 was not tested on the DNA. TRBV21-1 is a listed pseudogene. This CDR3 has 14 amino acids. The CDR3 spells CASSEAVGRGGYTF. CDR3 DNA: TGTGCCAGCAGCGAAGCAGTGGGCAGGGGAGGCTACACCTTC.

This sequence joins TRBV6-6 and TRBJ2-7; D is possibly TRBD1 (5 bases). V was pared by 5 bases and J by 2 bases, with 10 bases between. CDR3 length: 13 residues. CDR1 is MNHNY, CDR2 SVGAGI, per germline (reference sequence). CDR3 sequence (DNA): TGTGCCAGCAGTACAGGTGGAGCCTACGAGCAGTACTTC. Its translation: CASSTGGAYEQYF.

The chain couples TRBV11-2 to TRBJ1-4, with no clear D. Germline lookup yields CDR1 SGHAT and CDR2 FQNNGV. V was cut by 5 bases and J by 11 bases, with 15 bases left in between. The CDR3 is 13 residues long. The DNA of the CDR3 is TGTGCCAGCAGCCCCGGCGGGCCCCCGAAACTGTTTTTT. Its translation is CASSPGGPPKLFF.

The chain carries TRBV19 and TRBJ2-2; 7 bases are a match to TRBD1. There are 16 residues in the CDR3. CDR1 and CDR2 from the germline V gene are LNHDA and SQIVND (reference sequence). V dropped 6 bases and J dropped 2; count of bases not matched to a gene: 9. CDR3: CASRPGQSLNTGELFF. The DNA for the CDR3 is TGTGCCAGTAGACCGGGACAGTCACTAAACACCGGGGAGCTGTTTTTT.

The chain recombines TRBV3-1 (or the pseudogene TRBV3-2) with TRBJ1-5; D not certain. Trimming took 1 base from V and 6 from J, leaving 7 bases between them. Germline CDR1 is LGHDT and CDR2 is YNNKEL (reference sequence). This CDR3 contains 13 residues. The CDR3 sequence is CASSQVGVQPQHF. The CDR3 nucleotides are TGTGCCAGCAGCCAAGTTGGAGTTCAGCCCCAGCATTTT.

The chain couples TRBV27 to TRBJ2-3; tentative D call: TRBD2 (6 bases). CDR3 size: 16 residues. Germline assignment: CDR1 MNHEY and CDR2 SMNVEV (reference sequence). Trimming took 0 bases from V and 6 from J, leaving 16 bases between them. CDR3: CASSLSYGPSGDTQYF. CDR3 DNA: TGTGCCAGCAGTTTATCGTACGGCCCGAGCGGGGATACGCAGTATTTT.

The genes are TRBV5-1 and TRBJ2-1, with TRBD2 matching over 12 bases. CDR1 SGHRS and CDR2 YFSETQ come from the germline V gene. CDR3 size: 18 residues. The junction had 7 bases not matched to a gene; V was cut back by 2 bases and J by 1 base. CDR3: CASSFKGTSGSSYNEQFF. In DNA form, the CDR3 reads TGCGCCAGCAGCTTTAAGGGGACTAGCGGGTCTTCCTACAATGAGCAGTTCTTC.

This clone has only one observation. The V and J genes are TRBV4-1 and TRBJ2-4; tentative D call: TRBD2 (5 bases). This CDR3 region has 17 residues. Trimming cost V 3 bases and J 0 bases, with 15 bases left between them. CDR1 and CDR2 from the germline V gene are MGHRA and YSYEKL. CDR3 sequence: CASSQGAEILAKNIQYF. Here the CDR3 DNA reads TGCGCCAGCAGCCAGGGAGCGGAGATACTAGCCAAAAACATTCAGTACTTC.

The chain links TRBV6-6 to TRBJ1-2; 8 bases align to TRBD1. Germline V lookup: CDR1 MNHNY, CDR2 SVGAGI (reference sequence). CDR3 size: 15 residues. The V and J ends lost 2 bases and 1 base, in that order; junction bases with no gene match: 3. The CDR3 nucleotides are TGTGCCAGCAGTTACCAACAGGGGGTTAACTATGGCTACACCTTC. It yields the protein CASSYQQGVNYGYTF.

V gene TRBV27 combines with J gene TRBJ2-1; 9 bases are shared with TRBD1. The ends lost 6 bases at V and 9 bases at J; junction bases unmatched: 12. Germline V gene sequence: CDR1 MNHEY, CDR2 SMNVEV (reference sequence). The CDR3 length is 15 residues. The CDR3 coding sequence is TGTGCCAGCAGCCGCGGATGGGACAGGGAGGTTGAGCAGTTCTTC. It is translated as CASSRGWDREVEQFF.

CDR3 region: CASSVKLAGGGVKSYNEQFF. The CDR3, as DNA: TGTGCCAGTAGTGTTAAACTAGCGGGAGGAGGTGTGAAGTCCTACAATGAGCAGTTCTTC. The V call is TRBV19, the J call TRBJ2-1; TRBD2 agrees at 12 bases. Germline CDR1 is LNHDA and CDR2 is SQIVND (reference sequence). This CDR3 is 20 amino acids long. The V gene end was trimmed by 5 bases and the J gene end by 1 base; junction bases not matched to a gene: 15.

Comment on this clone: The germline gene is not matched at one end of the junction; a read error may be the cause. The genes are TRBV7-6 and TRBJ2-7; maybe TRBD2 (6 bases). The germline CDR1 and CDR2 sequences are SGHVS and FNYEAQ. CDR3 length: 12 amino acids. The CDR3, as DNA: TGTGCCAGCAGCCCCCTCGGCGGGGCAGGGAGGTTC. Translating gives CASSPLGGAGRF.

The chain links TRBV7-2 to TRBJ2-7; 7 bases match TRBD2. Unmatched junction bases numbered 8, after V lost 4 bases and J lost 2 bases. The CDR3 is 15 residues long. CDR1 and CDR2 from the germline V gene are SGHTA and FQGNSA. The DNA of the CDR3 is TGTGCCAGCAGCTCGGCTAGCGGCGGCGCCTACGAGCAGTACTTC. It specifies CASSSASGGAYEQYF.

The V and J genes are TRBV28 and TRBJ1-1, with unresolved D. V dropped 2 bases and J dropped 1 base, with 5 bases sitting between them. This CDR3 contains 13 residues. Germline V CDR1 and CDR2: MDHEN, SYDVKM. CDR3 sequence (DNA): TGTGCCAGCAGTTTAAACAGGAACACTGAAGCTTTCTTT. Encoded protein: CASSLNRNTEAFF.

V gene TRBV28 combines with J gene TRBJ2-1, with no clear D. The CDR3 is 12 residues long. Looked up from germline, CDR1 is MDHEN and CDR2 is SYDVKM. The V end was cut by 4 bases, the J end by 11 bases, with 12 bases between. CDR3 loop: CASSSRGQKQFF. DNA for the CDR3: TGTGCCAGCAGTTCCCGAGGTCAAAAGCAGTTCTTC.

The chain has TRBV28 and TRBJ1-2, with D perhaps TRBD1 (5 bases). Germline CDR1 is MDHEN and CDR2 is SYDVKM. The CDR3 has 15 residues. V lost 7 bases, J lost 5 bases, and 20 bases lay in between. CDR3 nucleotides: TGTGCCAGCATCCCCCCCGGGGGAGGCGGGTATGGCTACACCTTC. This codes for CASIPPGGGGYGYTF.

The chain combines TRBV19 with TRBJ2-4; D perhaps matches TRBD2 (5 bases). The V end was cut by 6 bases, the J end by 0 bases, with 12 bases between. There are 15 residues in the CDR3. Germline CDR1 and CDR2: LNHDA and SQIVND (reference sequence). Here the CDR3 reads CASSPGELAKNIQYF. CDR3 DNA sequence: TGTGCCAGTAGCCCCGGGGAGCTAGCCAAAAACATTCAGTACTTC.

The J gene is TRBJ2-3, the V gene TRBV6-1, with a weak D call TRBD1 (5 bases). V lost 2 bases to trimming and J lost 4 bases, with 13 bases between them. Looked up from germline, CDR1 is MNHNS and CDR2 is SASEGT. The CDR3 has 15 amino acids. The CDR3 loop is CASSESSGFPDTQYF. The CDR3 region has the DNA TGTGCCAGCAGTGAATCGTCAGGGTTCCCAGATACGCAGTATTTT.

This chain joins TRBV29-1 and TRBJ2-3; a possible D gene is TRBD2 (6 bases). V dropped 7 bases and J dropped 2 bases, with 13 bases sitting between them. The germline V gene encodes CDR1 SQVTM and CDR2 ANQGSEA. This CDR3 is built from 13 residues. The CDR3 loop is CSAHGTYTDTQYF. The CDR3 bases are TGCAGCGCTCACGGGACTTACACAGATACGCAGTATTTT.

The chain couples TRBV28 to TRBJ2-7, with 7 bases aligning to TRBD1. The CDR3 consists of 12 residues. Germline CDR1 is MDHEN and CDR2 is SYDVKM. Trimming cost V 11 bases and J 0 bases; bases outside gene matches: 4. In DNA form, the CDR3 reads TGTGCCTCAGGGGGTATCTCCTACGAGCAGTACTTC. It translates to CASGGISYEQYF.

This clone was counted a single time. This chain joins TRBV5-5 and TRBJ2-5; 7 bases agree with TRBD1. Germline CDR1 SGHKS, CDR2 YYEKEE (reference sequence). With 3 bases clipped from V and 5 bases from J, the junction kept 10 bases outside the gene matches. The CDR3 loop spans 15 amino acids. CDR3 nucleotide sequence: TGTGCCAGCAGCTACTCGACAGGGTTAATCGAGACCCAGTACTTC. It is translated as CASSYSTGLIETQYF.

J is TRBJ1-5 and V is TRBV10-3; no definite D call. The CDR3 is 14 residues long. Trimming took off 2 bases at V and 9 bases at J, with 14 bases between the two ends. Germline V lookup: CDR1 ENHRY, CDR2 SYGVKD. The CDR3 loop is CAISELLSVWPQHF. CDR3 nucleotides: TGTGCCATCAGTGAGCTTTTGTCCGTTTGGCCCCAGCATTTT.

J is TRBJ2-3 and V is TRBV10-3; D possibly corresponds to TRBD2 (6 bases). CDR1 is ENHRY, CDR2 SYGVKD, per germline. This CDR3 has 13 residues. Trimming stripped 4 bases from V and 3 bases from J, with 8 bases between. The CDR3 DNA follows: TGTGCCATCAGTGGGGGGAGGACAGATACGCAGTATTTT. This translates into CAISGGRTDTQYF.